The T cell receptor (beta chain) under discussion was sequenced for a study of T-cell reconstitution after alpha-beta-depleted transplantation in children. Study observations and caveats: One year post-transplant, T-cell counts and diversity were largely derived from T cells produced anew. After transplant, high TCRbeta diversity at day 60 in some patients arose from surviving recipient T cells and thymic progenitors. Reports say that about two months after transplant, the alpha-beta T cells came out of several hundred graft clones that had expanded.

On this clonotype: Its antigen is undetermined.

The CDR3 loop spans 15 amino acids. CDR1 and CDR2 from the germline V gene are SGDLS and YYNGEE. The V and J ends lost 0 bases and 6 bases, in that order; junction bases with no gene match: 6. Unique molecular identifiers were used to barcode this TCRbeta library. TCRdb called the PCR reads again in MiXCR, with one record for every CDR3 protein. The sample includes over 400,000 distinct CDR3 sequences, 43% seen only once; the top ten take 27%. The sequence derives from a girl aged 2 to 10 with aplastic anemia, due to receive a stem cell transplant. Sequencing used PBMCs, obtained before TCRalphabeta/CD19-depleted stem cell transplant. The gene calls are TRBV9 and TRBJ2-1, with 7 bases lining up with TRBD2. The chain's CDR3 is CASSVGSGTFNEQFF. In DNA, the CDR3 is TGTGCCAGCAGCGTAGGCAGCGGGACGTTCAATGAGCAGTTCTTC.